Listed here are 10 T cell receptor beta chains from one sample, sequenced in a study of blood T cell repertoires in COVID-19. Here immunoSEQ multiplex PCR was the method, and the copy in TCRdb shows in-frame clones only, minus some. Of about 53,000 clones listed, 90% were seen once; the top ten hold 2.5% to 3.5%. The material sequenced was peripheral blood. Source of these receptors: a human donor in a cohort sampled during active COVID-19.

The chain carries TRBV28 and TRBJ1-6; 9 bases match TRBD1. The CDR3 is 14 residues long. V was pared by 6 bases and J by 8 bases, with 5 bases of the junction left unmatched. Per germline, CDR1 MDHEN and CDR2 SYDVKM. CDR3 in amino acids: CASSPGQGYSPLHF. CDR3 nucleotides: TGTGCCAGCAGCCCGGGACAGGGTTATTCACCCCTCCACTTT.

The chain joins TRBV24-1 to TRBJ2-7, with D hard to call. Germline values: CDR1 KGHDR, CDR2 SFDVKD. V was trimmed by 4 bases and J by 3 bases, leaving 9 bases between them. There are 13 residues in the CDR3. The CDR3 here is CATSENSGYEQYF. The CDR3, as DNA: TGTGCCACCAGTGAGAACTCCGGCTACGAGCAGTACTTC.

The V gene is TRBV7-3, the J gene TRBJ2-1; TRBD2 might be the D (6 bases). The CDR3 covers 15 residues. V gave up 1 base and J gave up 4 bases, with 11 bases separating them. The germline CDR1 and CDR2 sequences are SGHTA and FQGTGA. CDR3 bases: TGTGCCAGCAGCTTAAGGAGGGCCAGGTACAATGAGCAGTTCTTC. Translation: CASSLRRARYNEQFF.

The chain combines TRBV7-2 with TRBJ1-1; D may be TRBD1 (5 bases). This CDR3 has 12 amino acids. V was clipped by 6 bases and J by 7 bases, with 12 bases between them. Germline-derived CDR1 and CDR2 are SGHTA and FQGNSA. The CDR3 protein is CASSSTGLEAFF. As DNA, the CDR3 is TGTGCCAGCAGTTCCACAGGCCTTGAAGCTTTCTTT.

The genes are TRBV12-3 or TRBV12-4 and TRBJ2-5; D gene ambiguous. The CDR3 spans 13 residues. Between the trimmed V and J ends, which lost 3 bases and 2 bases, there was a span of 7 bases. The CDR3 nucleotides are TGTGCCAGCAGTTTTTCCACTCAAGAGACCCAGTACTTC. This codes for CASSFSTQETQYF.

The chain couples TRBV14 to TRBJ1-1, with D unclear. Germline V gene lookup returns CDR1 SGHDN and CDR2 FVKESK. The CDR3 extends over 16 amino acids. With 4 bases removed from V and 4 bases from J, the gap between germline ends came to 19 bases. The CDR3 nucleotides are TGTGCCAGCAGCCGTAGATACCCGGACTATTTCACTGAAGCTTTCTTT. This translates into CASSRRYPDYFTEAFF.

The gene calls are TRBV6-5 and TRBJ2-2, with 8 nucleotides matching TRBD2. CDR1 is MNHEY and CDR2 is SVGAGI in the germline V gene. V was clipped by 4 bases and J by 5 bases; unmatched bases: 6. CDR3 size: 15 residues. Here the CDR3 reads CASSSVGRATGELFF. The CDR3, as DNA: TGTGCCAGCAGTTCGGTCGGGAGGGCTACCGGGGAGCTGTTTTTT.

The rearrangement uses TRBV28 and TRBJ2-1; perhaps TRBD2 as D (6 bases). Germline CDR1 MDHEN, CDR2 SYDVKM. The V and J ends lost 5 bases and 4 bases respectively, with 18 bases between them. The CDR3 runs to 16 residues. The CDR3 spells CASSRTITTIYNEQFF. CDR3 DNA sequence: TGTGCCAGCAGTCGGACTATCACCACAATTTACAATGAGCAGTTCTTC.

The rearrangement uses TRBV20-1 and TRBJ2-7; D is ambiguous. In germline, CDR1 is DFQATT, CDR2 SNEGSKA (reference sequence). This CDR3 is 11 amino acids long. The V and J ends lost 6 bases and 2 bases respectively, with 8 bases between them. The CDR3 DNA reads as TGCAGTGCCCAGTTAACCTACGAGCAGTACTTC. The encoded protein is CSAQLTYEQYF.

The gene calls are TRBV15 and TRBJ2-2; the D gene is possibly TRBD1 (5 bases). This CDR3 has 15 residues. Trimming took off 0 bases at V and 0 bases at J, with 5 bases between the two ends. Germline assignment: CDR1 LNHNV and CDR2 YYDKDF (reference sequence). The CDR3 reads CATSRDRANTGELFF. The CDR3 DNA follows: TGTGCCACCAGCAGAGACAGGGCGAACACCGGGGAGCTGTTTTTT.